Below, 10 T cell receptor beta chains from the same sample are listed, as sequenced in a study of T cells in Graves' hyperthyroidism and ophthalmopathy. Authors of the study amplified TCR beta CDR3 regions from RNA transcripts. The primer set for the first-round RT-PCR of the TCR CDR3 was HTBI. One entry per CDR3 protein results from TCRdb running MiXCR on the multiplex PCR reads. The repertoire holds about 500,000 distinct CDR3 sequences, with about an eighth as singletons. Source material: blood. Receptor source: a woman younger than 35 with Graves' hyperthyroidism.

This clonotype was counted ten times or more. The CDR3 sequence: CASSLGGDREAFF. CDR3 bases: TGTGCCAGCAGCTTAGGGGGGGACAGGGAAGCTTTCTTT. The V and J genes are TRBV7-8 and TRBJ1-1; 8 bases match TRBD1. Trimming cost V 1 base and J 8 bases; bases outside gene matches: 3. Germline values: CDR1 SGHVS, CDR2 FQNEAQ. The CDR3 sequence is 13 residues long.

This clonotype appeared a few times. This chain links TRBV6-1 with TRBJ2-5, with a tentative D call TRBD2 (6 bases). The CDR3 is made up of 14 amino acids. Germline CDR1 and CDR2: MNHNS and SASEGT. Trimming shortened V by 6 bases and J by 4 bases, and 15 bases separated the two germline ends. CDR3 sequence (DNA): TGTGCCAGCAGACTACGGGGAGGTACAGAGACCCAGTACTTC. As protein: CASRLRGGTETQYF.

Many counts were recorded for this clonotype. J is TRBJ2-5 and V is TRBV20-1; 10 bases line up with TRBD2. This CDR3 contains 13 residues. The germline CDR1 and CDR2 sequences are DFQATT and SNEGSKA (reference sequence). Trimming took 5 bases from V and 5 from J; bases not matched to a gene: 5. The CDR3 DNA sequence: TGCAGTGCTGAGACTAGCGGGCGGGAGACCCAGTACTTC. This translates into CSAETSGRETQYF.

The rearrangement joins TRBV27 to TRBJ1-2; D is unclear. Germline loops: CDR1 MNHEY, CDR2 SMNVEV (reference sequence). The CDR3 has 13 residues. Trimming took off 6 bases at V and 1 base at J, with 9 bases between the two ends. CDR3 in DNA: TGTGCCAGCAGCCCGCTTGTTAACTATGGCTACACCTTC. The encoded protein is CASSPLVNYGYTF.

The sample holds many counts of this clonotype. The chain recombines TRBV6-2 or TRBV6-3 with TRBJ2-7; the match to TRBD2 covers 9 bases. The trim removed 5 bases at V and 3 bases at J, leaving 11 bases unmatched. Germline CDR1 is MNHEY and CDR2 is SVGEGT. The CDR3 is 16 amino acids. The DNA of the CDR3 is TGTGCCAGCAGTGCCCATCGTCCTAGCGGGATCTACGAGCAGTACTTC. It yields the protein CASSAHRPSGIYEQYF.

Details on this clonotype: A much larger clone differs from this one at a single base, so this may be a read error. The chain uses TRBV7-6 and TRBJ2-7; 7 positions match TRBD1. Trimming cost V 2 bases and J 2 bases; bases outside gene matches: 3. Germline V gene sequence: CDR1 SGHVS, CDR2 FNYEAQ. The CDR3 consists of 14 residues. The CDR3 reads CASSLQGQTYEQYV. The CDR3 nucleotides are TGTGCCAGCAGCTTACAGGGACAGACCTACGAGCAGTACGTC.

This clonotype showed up many times. The chain joins TRBV6-6 to TRBJ1-5, with TRBD1 matching 7 bases. V lost 2 bases and J lost 7; bases outside the gene matches: 2. The CDR3 has 13 residues. Germline-derived CDR1 and CDR2 are MNHNY and SVGAGI (reference sequence). CDR3 in amino acids: CASSYEGAQPQHF. For the CDR3, the DNA is TGTGCCAGCAGTTACGAGGGGGCCCAGCCCCAGCATTTT.

This clonotype appeared many times. V gene TRBV7-7 combines with J gene TRBJ2-2, with TRBD2 identical over 11 bases. The germline CDR1 and CDR2 sequences are SSHAT and FNYEAQ (reference sequence). V gave up 4 bases and J gave up 3 bases; unmatched junction bases: 4. The CDR3 length is 16 residues. CDR3 sequence reads: CASSSQGLADTGELFF. The CDR3 nucleotides are TGTGCCAGCAGCTCACAGGGACTAGCGGACACCGGGGAGCTGTTTTTT.

The table lists this clonotype with many counts. This rearrangement joins TRBV2 to TRBJ2-7; 11 bases align to TRBD2. Germline lookup yields CDR1 SNHLY and CDR2 FYNNEI. This CDR3 has 15 residues. J was trimmed by 1 base and V by 5 bases; bases with no gene match: 4. The CDR3 spells CASSPRLAGSYEQYV. CDR3 DNA sequence: TGTGCCAGCAGTCCCCGACTAGCGGGGTCCTACGAGCAGTACGTC.

Many counts were recorded for this clonotype. The J gene is TRBJ2-1, the V gene TRBV12-3 or TRBV12-4; D possibly corresponds to TRBD2 (6 bases). The CDR3 spans 15 residues. The V end was cut by 6 bases, the J end by 10 bases, with 22 bases between. The CDR3 sequence: CASSFTGLRELEQFF. CDR3 DNA sequence: TGTGCCAGCAGCTTCACGGGACTCCGGGAATTGGAGCAGTTCTTC.